This T cell receptor beta chain was recorded in a study of preoperative IRX-2 immunotherapy in early breast cancer (dated by TCRdb to the late 2010s). In the germline V gene, CDR1 corresponds to MDHEN and CDR2 to SYDVKM. Counted from cysteine to phenylalanine, this CDR3 has 14 amino acids. Only the CDR3 part of the read is kept: 42 bases, read in frame from the first base. Trimmed from V: 7 bases; trimmed from J: 7 bases; junction bases lacking a gene match: 7. As to this clone: Its antigen specificity is not known. Base quality data are lacking; no much larger clone is found one base away.

Library method: the immunoSEQ multiplex PCR assay. TCRdb took this table from immuneACCESS and kept in-frame rearrangements with V and J called. Such tables lack part of the clones; where checked against another copy, unresolved V genes explain under half of the gap, and the rest is unexplained. The sample has roughly 93,000 clones on record, about nine tenths of them singletons. Roughly 2% of the sample belongs to the ten largest clones. What the treatment or condition label conveys for this sample: preoperative locoregional IRX-2 cytokine immunotherapy. The samples were obtained from a phase Ib study that tested preoperative, locoregional IRX-2 cytokine immunotherapy meant to prime immune responses. Donors were patients with early-stage breast cancer who received IRX-2 before surgery.

The receptor was isolated from a human donor with breast cancer. The sequence joins TRBV28 to TRBJ1-4, and TRBD1 matches 9 of the central bases. Sequenced here: tumor tissue, sampled after IRX-2 immunotherapy. The nucleotide sequence is TGTGCCAGCACCTTGACAGGGGGTAGTGAAAAACTGTTTTTT. Translated, it gives CASTLTGGSEKLFF.